This TCR beta chain was identified during a study of early T cells in non-severe SARS-CoV-2 infection. About the research overall: Chains stayed unpaired after sequencing of bulk RNA from unsorted whole blood.

V dropped 4 bases and J dropped 1 base, with 10 bases sitting between them. The CDR3 has 13 residues. The germline V gene encodes CDR1 SQVTM and CDR2 ANQGSEA. The TCR library protocol attached unique molecular identifiers to the individual cDNA molecules. TCRdb re-derived calls from the 5' RACE reads in MiXCR, one entry per CDR3 protein. The data contain approximately 50,000 distinct CDR3 sequences, roughly an eighth of them singletons. Points on this clonotype: No antigen is known for it.

Study-wide points: Clonotype matching in VDJdb favored anti-spike CD8 responses and did not capture private and CD4 specificities.

The TCR originated in an adult who was a healthcare worker with PCR-confirmed SARS-CoV-2 infection or an uninfected control (not recorded which). This sequence joins TRBV29-1 and TRBJ2-5, with unresolved D. The source was whole blood, collected at baseline. The CDR3 DNA follows: TGCAGCGTTGCACCCCGTATCCAAGAGACCCAGTACTTC. It specifies CSVAPRIQETQYF.